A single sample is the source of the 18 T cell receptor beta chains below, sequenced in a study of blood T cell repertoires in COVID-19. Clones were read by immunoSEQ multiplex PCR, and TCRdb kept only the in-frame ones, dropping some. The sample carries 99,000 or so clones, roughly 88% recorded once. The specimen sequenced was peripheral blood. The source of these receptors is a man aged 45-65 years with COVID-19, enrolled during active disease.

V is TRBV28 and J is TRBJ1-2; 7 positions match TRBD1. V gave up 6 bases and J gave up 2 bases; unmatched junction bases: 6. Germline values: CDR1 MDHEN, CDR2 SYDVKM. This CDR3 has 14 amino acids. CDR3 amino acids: CASSLGGQNYGYTF. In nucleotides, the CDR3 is TGTGCCAGCAGCCTGGGGGGACAGAACTATGGCTACACCTTC.

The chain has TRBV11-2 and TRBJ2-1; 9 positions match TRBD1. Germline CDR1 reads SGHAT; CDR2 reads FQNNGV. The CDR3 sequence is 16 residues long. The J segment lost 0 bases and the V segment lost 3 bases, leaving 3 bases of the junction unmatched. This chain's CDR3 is CASSFGTGNSYNEQFF. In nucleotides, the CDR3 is TGTGCCAGCAGCTTCGGGACAGGGAACTCCTACAATGAGCAGTTCTTC.

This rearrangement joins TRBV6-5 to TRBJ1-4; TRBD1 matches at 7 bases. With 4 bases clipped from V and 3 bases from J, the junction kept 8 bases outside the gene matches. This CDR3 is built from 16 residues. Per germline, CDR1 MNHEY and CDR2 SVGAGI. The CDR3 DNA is TGTGCCAGCAGTTTCCCTAGACAGGGACCTAATGAAAAACTGTTTTTT. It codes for CASSFPRQGPNEKLFF.

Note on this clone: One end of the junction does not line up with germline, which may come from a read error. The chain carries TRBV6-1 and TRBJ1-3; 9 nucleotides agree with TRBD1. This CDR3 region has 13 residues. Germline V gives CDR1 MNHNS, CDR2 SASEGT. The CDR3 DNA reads TGTGCCAGCAGGGAAGGACAGGGGTCCACCATATATTTT. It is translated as CASREGQGSTIYF.

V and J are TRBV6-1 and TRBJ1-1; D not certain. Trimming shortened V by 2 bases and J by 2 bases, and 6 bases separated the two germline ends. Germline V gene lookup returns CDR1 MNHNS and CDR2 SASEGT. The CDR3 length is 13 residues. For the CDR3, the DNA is TGTGCCAGCAGTGAAAGAGATAACACTGAAGCTTTCTTT. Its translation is CASSERDNTEAFF.

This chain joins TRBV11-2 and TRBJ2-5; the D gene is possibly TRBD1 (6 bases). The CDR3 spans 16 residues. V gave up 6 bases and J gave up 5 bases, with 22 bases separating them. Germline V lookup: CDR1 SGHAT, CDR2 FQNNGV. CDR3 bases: TGTGCCAGCAGTGGACCATACCTACAGGGCTACGAGACCCAGTACTTC. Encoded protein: CASSGPYLQGYETQYF.

CDR3 residues: CASTLNRGTEKLFF. In DNA form, the CDR3 reads TGTGCCAGCACCCTTAACAGGGGCACGGAAAAACTGTTTTTT. This chain joins TRBV3-1 (or the pseudogene TRBV3-2) and TRBJ1-4, with TRBD1 matching 7 bases. CDR3 size: 14 residues. CDR1 LGHDT and CDR2 YNNKEL come from the germline V gene (reference sequence). The V segment lost 7 bases and the J segment 8 bases; nucleotides outside the gene matches: 10.

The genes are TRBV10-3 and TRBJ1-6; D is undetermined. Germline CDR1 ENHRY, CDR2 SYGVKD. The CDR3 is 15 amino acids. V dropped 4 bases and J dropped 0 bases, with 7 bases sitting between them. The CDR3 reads CAISGLSSYNSPLHF. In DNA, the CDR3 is TGTGCCATCAGTGGACTGAGCTCCTATAATTCACCCCTCCACTTT.

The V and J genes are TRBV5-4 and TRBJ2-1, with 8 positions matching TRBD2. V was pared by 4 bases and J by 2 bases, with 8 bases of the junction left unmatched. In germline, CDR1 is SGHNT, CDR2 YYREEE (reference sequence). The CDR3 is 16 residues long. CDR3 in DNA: TGTGCCAGCAGCGTAGTGGGGACTAGTACCTACAATGAGCAGTTCTTC. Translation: CASSVVGTSTYNEQFF. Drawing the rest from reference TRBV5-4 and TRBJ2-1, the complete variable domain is ETGVTQSPTHLIKTRGQQVTLRCSSQSGHNTVSWYQQALGQGPQFIFQYYREEENGRGNFPPRFSGLQFPNYSSELNVNALELDDSALYLCASSVVGTSTYNEQFFGPGTRLTVL.

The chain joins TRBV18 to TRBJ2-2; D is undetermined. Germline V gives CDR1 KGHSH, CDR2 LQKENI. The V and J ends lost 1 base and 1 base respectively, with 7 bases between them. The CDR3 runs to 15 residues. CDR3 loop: CASSPLSVNTGELFF. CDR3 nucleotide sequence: TGTGCCAGCTCACCACTCAGTGTGAACACCGGGGAGCTGTTTTTT.

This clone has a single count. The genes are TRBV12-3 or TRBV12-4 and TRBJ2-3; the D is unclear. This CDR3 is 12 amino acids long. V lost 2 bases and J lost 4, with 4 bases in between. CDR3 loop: CASSLIADTQYF. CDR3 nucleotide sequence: TGTGCCAGCAGTTTAATAGCAGATACGCAGTATTTT.

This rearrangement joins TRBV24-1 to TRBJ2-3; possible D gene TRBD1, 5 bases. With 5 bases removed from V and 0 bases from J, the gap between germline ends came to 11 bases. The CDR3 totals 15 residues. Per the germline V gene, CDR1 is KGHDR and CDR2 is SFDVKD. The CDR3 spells CATSAQTASTDTQYF. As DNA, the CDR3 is TGTGCCACCAGTGCCCAGACAGCTAGCACAGATACGCAGTATTTT.

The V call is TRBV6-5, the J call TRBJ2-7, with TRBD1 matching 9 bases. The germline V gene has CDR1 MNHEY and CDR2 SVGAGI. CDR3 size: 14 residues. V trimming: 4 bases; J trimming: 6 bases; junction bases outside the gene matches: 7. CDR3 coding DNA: TGTGCCAGCAGTTCCAGGACAGGGGCTTCCGAGCAGTACTTC. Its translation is CASSSRTGASEQYF.

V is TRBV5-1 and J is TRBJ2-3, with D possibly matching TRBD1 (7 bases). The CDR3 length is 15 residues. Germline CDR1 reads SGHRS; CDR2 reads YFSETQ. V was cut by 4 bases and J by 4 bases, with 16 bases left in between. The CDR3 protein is CASSASGGGADTQYF. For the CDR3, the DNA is TGCGCCAGCAGCGCCTCAGGGGGAGGAGCAGATACGCAGTATTTT.

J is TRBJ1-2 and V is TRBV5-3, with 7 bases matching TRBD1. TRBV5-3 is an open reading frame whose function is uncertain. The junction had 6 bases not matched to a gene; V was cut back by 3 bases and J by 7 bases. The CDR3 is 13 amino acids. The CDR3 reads CARSYRQGSGYTF. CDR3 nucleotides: TGTGCCAGAAGCTATAGACAGGGCAGTGGCTACACCTTC.

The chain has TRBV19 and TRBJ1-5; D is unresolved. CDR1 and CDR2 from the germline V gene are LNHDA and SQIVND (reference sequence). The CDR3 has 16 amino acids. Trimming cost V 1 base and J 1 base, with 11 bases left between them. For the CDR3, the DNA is TGTGCCAGTAGTATAGTGGGAGGGTTCAGCAATCAGCCCCAGCATTTT. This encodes CASSIVGGFSNQPQHF. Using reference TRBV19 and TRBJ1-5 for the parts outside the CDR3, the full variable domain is DGGITQSPKYLFRKEGQNVTLSCEQNLNHDAMYWYRQDPGQGLRLIYYSQIVNDFQKGDIAEGYSVSREKKESFPLTVTSAQKNPTAFYLCASSIVGGFSNQPQHFGDGTRLSIL.

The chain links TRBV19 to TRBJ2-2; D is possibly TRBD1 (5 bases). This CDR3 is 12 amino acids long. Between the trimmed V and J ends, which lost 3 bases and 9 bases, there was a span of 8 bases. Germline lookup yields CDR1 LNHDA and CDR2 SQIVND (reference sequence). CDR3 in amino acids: CASSMGRRELFF. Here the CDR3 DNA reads TGTGCCAGTAGTATGGGGCGGAGGGAGCTGTTTTTT.

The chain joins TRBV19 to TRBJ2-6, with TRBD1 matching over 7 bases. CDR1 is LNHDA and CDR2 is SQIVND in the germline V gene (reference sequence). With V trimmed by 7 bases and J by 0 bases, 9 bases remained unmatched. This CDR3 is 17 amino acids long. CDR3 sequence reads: CASTIQRDSSGANVLTF. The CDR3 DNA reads TGTGCCAGTACCATCCAACGGGACAGCTCTGGGGCCAACGTCCTGACTTTC.